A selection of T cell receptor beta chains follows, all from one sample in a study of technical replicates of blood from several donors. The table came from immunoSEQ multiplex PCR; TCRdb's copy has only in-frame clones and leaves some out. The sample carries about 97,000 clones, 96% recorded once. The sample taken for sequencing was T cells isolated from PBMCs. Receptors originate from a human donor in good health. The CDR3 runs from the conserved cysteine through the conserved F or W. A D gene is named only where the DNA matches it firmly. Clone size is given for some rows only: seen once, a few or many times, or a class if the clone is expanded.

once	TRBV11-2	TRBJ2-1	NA	TGTGCCAGCAGCCCTTACGGGGGTCCGTACAATGAGCAGTTCTTC	CASSPYGGPYNEQFF
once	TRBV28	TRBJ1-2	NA	TGTGCCAGCAGTACTCGCTATGGCTACACCTTC	CASSTRYGYTF
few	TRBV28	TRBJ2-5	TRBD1	TGTGCCAGCAGTTACCCTAACTTGTGGCGACAGGGGGCGCGAGAGACCCAGTACTTC	CASSYPNLWRQGARETQYF
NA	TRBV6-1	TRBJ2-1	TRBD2	TGTGCCGGAAAGACTAGCGAATACAATGAGCAGTTCTTC	CAGKTSEYNEQFF
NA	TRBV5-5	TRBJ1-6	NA	TGTGCCAGCAGCTTGCTCCGGGGGGCTAATTCACCCCTCCACTTT	CASSLLRGANSPLHF
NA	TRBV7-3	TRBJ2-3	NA	TGTGCCAGCAGCGTCACCGGGACTCCCCTAACTGGTACGCAGTATTTT	CASSVTGTPLTGTQYF
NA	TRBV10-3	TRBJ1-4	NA	TGTGCCATCAGTGAGTCGACCAGAGGAGAAAAACTGTTTTTT	CAISESTRGEKLFF
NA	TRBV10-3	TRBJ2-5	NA	TGTGCCATCAGTGAGGAGGCGGACCAAGAGACCCAGTACTTC	CAISEEADQETQYF
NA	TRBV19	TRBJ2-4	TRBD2	TGTGCCAGTAGCGGACTAGCGGGGCCTAAAAACATTCAGTACTTC	CASSGLAGPKNIQYF
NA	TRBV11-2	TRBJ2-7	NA	TGTGCCAGCAGCTTAGCAGTTAAAATTTACGAGCAGTACTTC	CASSLAVKIYEQYF
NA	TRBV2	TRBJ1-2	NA	TGTGCCAGCAGTGTCGGGGGGGGAAACTATGGCTACACCTTC	CASSVGGGNYGYTF
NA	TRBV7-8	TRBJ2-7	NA	TGTGCCAGCAGGTACACGTTGAGGCACGAGCAGTACTTC	CASRYTLRHEQYF
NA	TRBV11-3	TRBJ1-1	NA	TGTGCCAGCAGCTTTTCCGGACGGGGTACTGAAGCTTTCTTT	CASSFSGRGTEAFF
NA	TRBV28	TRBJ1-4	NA	TGTGCCAGCAGTCCATTGTCCATAAAAAGACAGCTCACAAAATTACTTAATGAAAAACTGTTTTTT	CASSPLSIKRQLTKLLNEKLFF
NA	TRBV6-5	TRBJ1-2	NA	TGTGCCAGCTCAAATGGCGGGGCCAATGGCTACACCTTC	CASSNGGANGYTF
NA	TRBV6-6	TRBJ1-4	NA	TGTGCCAGCAGACCGGGAACAACTAATGAAAAACTGTTTTTT	CASRPGTTNEKLFF
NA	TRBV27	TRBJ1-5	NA	TGTGCCAGCAGTGGACAAGGACGGAGTAATAGCAATCAGCCCCAGCATTTT	CASSGQGRSNSNQPQHF
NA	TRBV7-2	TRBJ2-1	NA	TGTGCCGAGGAGCGGATTCCAGCGGCCCCTTACAATGAGCAGTTCTTC	CAEERIPAAPYNEQFF
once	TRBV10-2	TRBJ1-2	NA	TGCGCCAGCAGTGACTATCCTTTCACAGAAAACTATGGCTACACCTTC	CASSDYPFTENYGYTF
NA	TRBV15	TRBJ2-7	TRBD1	TGTGCCACCAGCAGAGCAGGGACAGGTCCCTACGAGCAGTACTTC	CATSRAGTGPYEQYF
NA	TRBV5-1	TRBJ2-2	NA	TGCGCCAGCAGCAACAGGGGGGGGGCTGACCCCAGGGCCCTGTTTTTT	CASSNRGGADPRALFF
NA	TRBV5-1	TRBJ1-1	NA	TGCGCCAGCAGCTTGAGAGGGGAGGGAGAAGGAGCTTTCTTT	CASSLRGEGEGAFF
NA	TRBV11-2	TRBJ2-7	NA	TGTGCCAGCAGCCCTTCCGCGACAGCGTCCTACGAGCAGTACTTC	CASSPSATASYEQYF
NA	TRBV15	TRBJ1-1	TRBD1	TGTGCCACCAGCAGAGGTTTCTGGCCCGGGACAGCTAATACTGAAGCTTTCTTT	CATSRGFWPGTANTEAFF
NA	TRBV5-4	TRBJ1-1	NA	TGTGCCAGCAGCCCCGAGAGGGTGAACACTGAAGCTCTCTTT	CASSPERVNTEALF
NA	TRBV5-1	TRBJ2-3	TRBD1	TGCGCCAGCAGCTCGGACGGGACAGGGGGCAGGAGAACGCAGTATTTT	CASSSDGTGGRRTQYF
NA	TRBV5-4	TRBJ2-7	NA	TGTGCCAGCAGTTCCTTTAAGAGCCCCTCCTACGAGCAGTACTTC	CASSSFKSPSYEQYF
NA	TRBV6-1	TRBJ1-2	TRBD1	TGTGCCAGCAGTGGTGGGACAGGGGGCCACTATGGCTACACCTTC	CASSGGTGGHYGYTF
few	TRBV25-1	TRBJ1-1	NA	TGTGCCAGCAGTGAGGGGGGGCTTTACACTGAAGCTTTCTTT	CASSEGGLYTEAFF
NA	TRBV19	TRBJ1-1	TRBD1	TGTGCCAGTGGACCCGGGACAGGGGGATTACACACTGAAGCTTTCTTT	CASGPGTGGLHTEAFF
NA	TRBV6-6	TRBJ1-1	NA	TGTGCCAGCACCCCAGGGGTGAACACTGAAGCTTTCTTT	CASTPGVNTEAFF
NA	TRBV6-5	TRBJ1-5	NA	TGTGCCAGCAGTTACCTCGGCAGGGAGGATCAGCCCCAGCATTTT	CASSYLGREDQPQHF
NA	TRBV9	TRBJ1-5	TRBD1	TGTGCCAGCAGCGCAGGGGGGCGCAATCAGCCCCAGCATTTT	CASSAGGRNQPQHF
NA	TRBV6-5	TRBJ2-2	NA	TGTGCCAGCAGTTACGTAGACACCGGGGAGCTGTTTTTT	CASSYVDTGELFF
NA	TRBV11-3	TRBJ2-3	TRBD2	TGTGCCAGCAGCTTAGGGCTAGCGGCAGAAGATACGCAGTATTTT	CASSLGLAAEDTQYF
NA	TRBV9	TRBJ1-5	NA	TGTGCCAGCAGCGTATCCCCAGGGGACCAGCCCCAGCATTTT	CASSVSPGDQPQHF
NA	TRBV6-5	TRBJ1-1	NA	TGTGCCAGCAGTTACGGGCAGAGGAACACTGAAGCTTTCTTT	CASSYGQRNTEAFF
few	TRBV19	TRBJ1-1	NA	TGTGCCAGTAGTATAGCCCGGGGGGGGCCGACCACTGAAGCTTTCTTT	CASSIARGGPTTEAFF
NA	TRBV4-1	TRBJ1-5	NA	TGCGCCAGCAGCCAACCCCCAGAGGGTTCGCCCCAGCATTTT	CASSQPPEGSPQHF
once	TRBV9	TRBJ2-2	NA	TGTGCCAGCAGCGTAGTGGAGGGTCCCGGGGAGCTGTTTTTT	CASSVVEGPGELFF
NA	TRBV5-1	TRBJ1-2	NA	TGCGCCAGCAGCTTGTTAGGGGAAGCTAACTATGGCTACACCTTC	CASSLLGEANYGYTF
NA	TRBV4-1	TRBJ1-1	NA	TGCGCCAGCAGCCGAGGACAGCTGAACACTGAAGCTTTCTTT	CASSRGQLNTEAFF
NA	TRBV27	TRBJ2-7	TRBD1	TGTGCCAGCAGTTCAACCCGGGACAGGGTTTGGTCCTACGAGCAGTACTTC	CASSSTRDRVWSYEQYF
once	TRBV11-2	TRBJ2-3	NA	TGTGCCAGCAGCTTAGTGGCCGGGGACTTCAGCACAGATACGCAGTATTTT	CASSLVAGDFSTDTQYF
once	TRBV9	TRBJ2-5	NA	TGTGCCAGCAGCGTAGGAGGCCAAGAGACCCAGTACTTC	CASSVGGQETQYF
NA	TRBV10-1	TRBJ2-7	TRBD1	TGCGCCAGCAGTGAGTCGCCGGGACAGTACGAGCAGTACTTC	CASSESPGQYEQYF
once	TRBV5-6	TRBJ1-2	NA	TGTGCCAGCAGCCCGGGGAGTTCCTATGGCTACACCTTC	CASSPGSSYGYTF
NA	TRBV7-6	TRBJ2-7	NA	TGTGCCAGCAGCTCAATGCGGGGGCGAAGGGACTCCTCTGTGGAGCAGTACTTC	CASSSMRGRRDSSVEQYF
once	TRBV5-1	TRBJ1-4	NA	TGCGCCAGCAGCTTCACAGCTGGAAATGAAAAACTGTTTTTT	CASSFTAGNEKLFF
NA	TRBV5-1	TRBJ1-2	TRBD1	TGCGCCAGCAGCGCAGGGGGAGACTATGGCTACACCTTC	CASSAGGDYGYTF
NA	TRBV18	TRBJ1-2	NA	TGTGCCAGCTCACCATCCGGGGTGCCGGGAGGCTACACCTTC	CASSPSGVPGGYTF